This TCR beta chain is from a study of cytomegalovirus exposure and HLA in healthy donors. Donors were ostensibly healthy at sampling, although undocumented immune exposures were probable. Turning to this clone: Its matching antigen is unknown.

A multiplex PCR was run with 60 Vbeta primers and 13 Jbeta primers. In the original workflow: Unique TCR beta chains totaled some 80 million in a later count, with roughly 12 million of them shared. Assay used: immunoSEQ multiplex PCR; TCRdb lists only in-frame clones, some missing. V and J calls and clone size are given by that table; D and trimming were obtained from the DNA. The repertoire holds around 200,000 clones, over 65% seen once, with around 15% in the top ten. Germline CDR1 is SGHRS and CDR2 is YFSETQ. Trimming took 4 bases from V and 1 from J; bases not matched to a gene: 6. This CDR3 contains 15 residues. Overall study findings and caveats: The authors later linked a missense DCLRE1C variant to TCR beta V- and J-gene trimming. The authors judged a highly shared variant cluster likely a sequencing artifact.

Source material: PBMCs. The sequence derives from a man aged 40-50 years in good health and CMV-seronegative. The chain has TRBV5-1 and TRBJ2-5, with 8 bases matching TRBD2. The CDR3 loop reads CASSPPTSGQETQYF. CDR3 nucleotide sequence: TGCGCCAGCAGCCCACCTACTAGCGGCCAAGAGACCCAGTACTTC.